This T cell receptor beta chain was documented in a study of beta chain features in type 1 diabetes (dated by TCRdb to the late 2010s). Broadly, across the study: Patients and healthy donors did not differ in mean age, gender distribution, total cell number or subset yield. The study compared TCRB repertoires of sorted circulating CD4+ T cell subsets between recently diagnosed type 1 diabetes patients and matched healthy donors. A total of over 90,000,000 sorted cells were examined across all samples, and a strong correlation was observed between cell number per subset and RNA yield. Regulatory and stem cell-like memory subsets were obtained from only 8 patients and about eight healthy donors, while naive and central memory subsets were obtained from all 30 or so donors. The investigation overall reported the following: Type 1 diabetes patients showed a moderate but significant shortening of TCRB CDR3 length in all four CD4+ subsets. Naive, central memory and regulatory TCRB repertoires appeared more similar among patients than among healthy donors. At VDJ recombination sites, type 1 diabetes patients had fewer insertions and more deleted nucleotides, which implies abnormalities in thymic rearrangement. HLA sub-analyses involved small numbers of individuals, so any influence of HLA type on TCRB rearrangement remained unresolved. PCR may preferentially amplify shorter templates, but because patient and control samples were amplified and corrected together, any resulting skew would affect both groups equally. Because cDNA was sequenced instead of genomic DNA, activated cells with high expression could be over-represented, although the groups did not differ in activation or CD3 levels.

The entire amount of isolated RNA was reverse transcribed using the High Capacity cDNA Reverse Transcription Kit, so the sequenced TCRB transcripts were expressed ones. Naive, central memory and regulatory T cell samples underwent deep immunoSEQ sequencing, averaging around 4 million total reads per sample. Sorted cells were lysed in RLT buffer and RNA was extracted with DNase-treated RNeasy Micro or Mini kits, depending on cell number. Each cell subset was processed on its own to prevent cross-contamination, while patient and healthy donor samples were processed together. The immunoSEQ multiplex PCR was used to amplify TCRB sequences from cDNA, generating 87-bp fragments that spanned the CDR3 region. Sequencing of the amplicons was performed on the Illumina HiSeq platform. Regarding the original processing steps: PCR bias was corrected computationally using synthetic template baselines, and reads within Hamming distance 2 were collapsed, with unmergeable singletons discarded. Reads were aligned against IMGT to assign V, D and J genes, CDR3 length and insertions or deletions at six rearrangement sites. Within each subset, clonotype counts were normalized to sorted cell number, after which true diversity and Gini coefficients were computed with the tcR R package. The overlap coefficient, calculated on TCRB nucleotide sequences, was used to quantify repertoire sharing. As a proxy for the pre-selection repertoire, out-of-frame TCRB sequences from naive cells were analyzed. The table comes from immuneACCESS by way of TCRdb, which keeps in-frame sequences with V and J called. Part of the clones is missing from these tables; in studies checked, under half for an unresolved V gene and the rest for unknown reasons. The V and J calls and clone size were taken over from that table, and D and trimming were inferred from the DNA. For this sample the table gives 600,000 to 700,000 clones, of which roughly 12% were detected only once. More than 0.095% of the sample lies in the top ten.

Comments on this clone: It has no known antigen specificity. No base quality values were provided; no much bigger clone lies one nucleotide off.

Each donor gave one peripheral blood draw, approximately 0.11 L on average, collected into heparinised tubes. Naive, central memory, regulatory and stem cell-like memory CD4+ T cells were sorted on a BD FACSAria II using a panel including CD45RO, CCR7, CD25, CD127, CD95 and CD27. All sorted populations exceeded 95% purity. PBMCs were separated immediately by Lymphoprep density gradient centrifugation and were stained directly, without being cultured. So that batch effects would be minimized, each experiment stained and sorted samples in pairs, pairing one healthy donor with one patient. The sequenced material came from naive CD4+ T cells from blood. This specimen's cell subset or site label, interpreted: true naive CD4+ T cells. The TCR originated in a man aged 25 to 40 with type 1 diabetes.

Here the CDR3 is given as CASSSRGGGLYEQYF. The DNA sequence follows: TGTGCCAGCAGCTCCCGGGGGGGCGGCCTCTACGAGCAGTACTTC. Rearrangement joined TRBV7-2 to TRBJ2-7, with 8 central nucleotides matching TRBD2. From cysteine to phenylalanine, the CDR3 is 15 amino acids long. Only CDR3 DNA remains: 45 bases, in frame from the first base. Germline trimming: 4 bases from V, 3 bases from J; junction bases outside gene matches: 8. As encoded in the germline V gene, CDR1 is SGHTA while CDR2 is FQGNSA. Supplemented by the reference TRBV7-2 and TRBJ2-7 proteins around the CDR3, the complete variable domain is GAGVSQSPSNKVTEKGKDVELRCDPISGHTALYWYRQSLGQGLEFLIYFQGNSAPDKSGLPSDRFSAERTGGSVSTLTIQRTQQEDSAVYLCASSSRGGGLYEQYFGPGTRLTVT.